The 10 T cell receptor beta chains below all came from one sample that was sequenced in a study of blood T cells in healthy people across ages. A second PCR of roughly 7 to 11 cycles used a sample-barcoded 5' primer and a J-beta primer mix. One entry per CDR3 protein, called by TCRdb with MiXCR from the 5' RACE reads. In the table there are about 1.7 million distinct CDR3 sequences, 28% of which are singletons. The sample comprised blood. Receptors were obtained from a woman in her twenties or thirties in good health.

This clonotype was observed a handful of times. The chain recombines TRBV7-2 with TRBJ1-2; no reliable D call. The germline V gene has CDR1 SGHTA and CDR2 FQGNSA. The CDR3 sequence is 14 residues long. Trimming cost V 1 base and J 8 bases, with 14 bases left between them. This CDR3 reads CASSLVGDVGGYTF. CDR3 nucleotide sequence: TGTGCCAGCAGCTTAGTAGGCGACGTCGGAGGCTACACCTTC.

The gene calls are TRBV18 and TRBJ2-7, with TRBD1 identical over 9 bases. V lost 2 bases and J lost 3; bases outside the gene matches: 8. The CDR3 covers 16 residues. Germline V CDR1 and CDR2: KGHSH, LQKENI. In DNA form, the CDR3 reads TGTGCCAGCTCACCAGTGGGGACAGGGAAAGGCTACGAGCAGTACTTC. Amino acid sequence: CASSPVGTGKGYEQYF. Using reference TRBV18 and TRBJ2-7 for the parts outside the CDR3, the full variable domain is NAGVMQNPRHLVRRRGQEARLRCSPMKGHSHVYWYRQLPEEGLKFMVYLQKENIIDESGMPKERFSAEFPKEGPSILRIQQVVRGDSAAYFCASSPVGTGKGYEQYFGPGTRLTVT.

The V and J genes are TRBV29-1 and TRBJ1-1; D ambiguous. V was pared by 3 bases and J by 1 base, with 9 bases between. The CDR3 has 13 amino acids. CDR1 and CDR2 from the germline V gene are SQVTM and ANQGSEA. The chain's CDR3 is CSVDILGNTEAFF. As DNA, the CDR3 is TGCAGCGTTGACATTTTAGGGAACACTGAAGCTTTCTTT.

At least ten counts were recorded for this clonotype. V and J are TRBV20-1 and TRBJ1-2; 9 bases match TRBD1. The V and J ends lost 5 bases and 5 bases, in that order; junction bases with no gene match: 6. Germline CDR1 and CDR2: DFQATT and SNEGSKA (reference sequence). The CDR3 contains 13 residues. In DNA form, the CDR3 reads TGCAGTGCTCACAGGGGGCTTCAGTATGGCTACACCTTC. Amino acid sequence: CSAHRGLQYGYTF.

The chain couples TRBV5-1 to TRBJ2-7, with 7 bases fitting TRBD1. CDR1 is SGHRS and CDR2 is YFSETQ in the germline V gene. The CDR3 length is 15 residues. V lost 1 base and J lost 3; bases outside the gene matches: 7. The CDR3 is CASSLTFDRDYEQYF. CDR3 DNA sequence: TGCGCCAGCAGCTTGACATTCGACAGGGACTACGAGCAGTACTTC.

The chain combines TRBV12-3 or TRBV12-4 with TRBJ2-1; 11 bases line up with TRBD2. The CDR3 covers 20 residues. J was trimmed by 2 bases and V by 2 bases; bases with no gene match: 14. The CDR3 loop is CASSLIPGLAVLPAYNEQFF. The CDR3 nucleotides read TGTGCCAGCAGTTTAATACCGGGACTAGCGGTCCTTCCCGCCTACAATGAGCAGTTCTTC.

This clonotype was seen a handful of times. V gene TRBV20-1 combines with J gene TRBJ1-4; 8 bases are shared with TRBD1. The CDR3 has 19 amino acids. Germline CDR1 is DFQATT and CDR2 is SNEGSKA (reference sequence). Germline trimming cut 1 base from V and 0 bases from J; bases unmatched to any gene: 13. CDR3 amino acids: CSARATGGIIPATNEKLFF. For the CDR3, the DNA is TGCAGTGCTAGAGCCACAGGGGGGATCATCCCAGCAACTAATGAAAAACTGTTTTTT.

This clonotype was recorded a few times. The chain joins TRBV28 to TRBJ2-3, with D unclear. Trimming removed 2 bases at V and 2 bases at J, with 17 bases between. Germline V gives CDR1 MDHEN, CDR2 SYDVKM. The CDR3 has 17 residues. CDR3 sequence: CASSLKHPSPITDTQYF. The CDR3 nucleotides read TGTGCCAGCAGTTTAAAACACCCCTCCCCCATCACAGATACGCAGTATTTT.

Points on this clonotype: This may be a read error, as it is one base from a much larger clone. The chain has TRBV20-1 and TRBJ1-2; D possibly corresponds to TRBD1 (5 bases). This CDR3 has 15 residues. Germline V lookup: CDR1 DFQATT, CDR2 SNEGSKA (reference sequence). V was trimmed by 5 bases and J by 4 bases, leaving 20 bases between them. CDR3 protein: CSAALGGRTIYGYTF. In nucleotides, the CDR3 is TGCAGTGCTGCACTCGGCGGACGGACAATCTATGGCTACACCTTC.

The V gene is TRBV9, the J gene TRBJ2-5; the D call may be TRBD1 or TRBD2 (5 bases each). Germline V gives CDR1 SGDLS, CDR2 YYNGEE. CDR3 length: 14 residues. V lost 3 bases and J lost 11, with 20 bases in between. The CDR3 bases are TGTGCCAGCAGCGCAGGCCTCGGGGCGACAGAGCAGTACTTC. This sequence encodes CASSAGLGATEQYF.